The 22 T cell receptor beta chains below all came from one sample that was sequenced in a study of T cells after yellow fever vaccination. TCRdb independently ran MiXCR on the 5' RACE reads; one entry per CDR3 protein. The sample shows about 300,000 distinct CDR3 sequences, 3% to 4.5% of them seen only once. The sequencing here drew on PBMCs, taken 5 days after the yellow fever booster vaccination. Source of these receptors: a man aged 18-30 years who received the YFV17D yellow fever vaccine.

The chain combines TRBV6-6 with TRBJ2-7; 7 bases agree with TRBD1. The CDR3 length is 16 residues. V shed 6 bases, J shed 0 bases, and the junction held 11 bases outside the gene matches. Germline V gene lookup returns CDR1 MNHNY and CDR2 SVGAGI (reference sequence). This CDR3 reads CASSRWGQLNSYEQYF. In DNA form, the CDR3 reads TGTGCCAGCAGCCGCTGGGGACAGCTGAACTCCTACGAGCAGTACTTC.

This clonotype was counted many times. The V call is TRBV5-1, the J call TRBJ2-3; TRBD1 agrees at 8 bases. After removal of 0 bases from V and 1 base from J, the junction contained 10 bases not matched to a gene. The CDR3 runs 18 residues. Germline loops: CDR1 SGHRS, CDR2 YFSETQ. The CDR3 sequence: CASSLGQGQLIRTDTQYF. In nucleotides, the CDR3 is TGCGCCAGCAGCTTGGGACAGGGGCAACTTATTCGCACAGATACGCAGTATTTT.

This clonotype was observed many times. The chain recombines TRBV7-6 with TRBJ2-1, with TRBD2 matching 14 bases. Germline trimming cut 3 bases from V and 9 bases from J; bases unmatched to any gene: 7. CDR1 is SGHVS, CDR2 FNYEAQ, per germline. This CDR3 is 16 amino acids long. This chain's CDR3 is CASSFSTSGGAGEQFF. The CDR3, as DNA: TGTGCCAGCAGCTTTTCGACTAGCGGGGGGGCCGGTGAGCAGTTCTTC.

This clonotype came up a few times. The chain couples TRBV12-3 or TRBV12-4 to TRBJ2-7, with 15 nucleotides matching TRBD2. V shed 4 bases and J 3 bases; nucleotides not matched to a gene: 7. There are 17 residues in the CDR3. This CDR3 is CASSSGLAGGKIYEQYF. Here the CDR3 DNA reads TGTGCCAGCAGTTCCGGACTAGCGGGGGGGAAAATCTACGAGCAGTACTTC.

This chain joins TRBV5-4 and TRBJ1-4, with 7 bases that match TRBD1. Germline-derived CDR1 and CDR2 are SGHNT and YYREEE (reference sequence). J gave up 8 bases and V 3 bases, and 4 bases lay outside the gene matches. The CDR3 is 13 amino acids. The CDR3 DNA follows: TGTGCCAGCAGCTGGACACAGGGGGAAAAACTGTTTTTT. Encoded protein: CASSWTQGEKLFF.

This clonotype was found a few times. This sequence joins TRBV7-8 and TRBJ1-3; no clear D. V shed 2 bases and J shed 4 bases, with 12 bases lying between them. Germline CDR1 and CDR2: SGHVS and FQNEAQ. The CDR3 runs 15 residues. CDR3 sequence reads: CASSLTGLGGNTIYF. DNA for the CDR3: TGTGCCAGCAGCTTAACCGGACTGGGAGGAAACACCATATATTTT.

This clonotype was seen a handful of times. The CDR3: CASRDLFWDETQYF. The CDR3 bases are TGTGCCAGCAGAGACCTTTTTTGGGACGAGACCCAGTACTTC. The rearrangement links TRBV28 to TRBJ2-5; D is possibly TRBD1 or TRBD2 (5 bases each). This CDR3 spans 14 amino acids. Trimming shortened V by 6 bases and J by 5 bases, and 16 bases separated the two germline ends. From germline, CDR1 is MDHEN and CDR2 SYDVKM.

This clonotype was recorded at least ten times. The CDR3 DNA is TGTGCCAGCAGTGTTCTAACCCAGGGAACAGATACGCAGTATTTT. Translation: CASSVLTQGTDTQYF. This chain connects TRBV27 to TRBJ2-3; maybe TRBD1 (5 bases). There are 15 residues in the CDR3. With 5 bases removed from V and 3 bases from J, the gap between germline ends came to 15 bases. CDR1 and CDR2 (germline): MNHEY, SMNVEV (reference sequence).

In this sample, this clonotype turned up a few times. The V and J genes are TRBV20-1 and TRBJ2-3; 13 positions match TRBD2. The CDR3 consists of 17 residues. Germline V gene sequence: CDR1 DFQATT, CDR2 SNEGSKA (reference sequence). Germline trimming cut 5 bases from V and 1 base from J; bases unmatched to any gene: 9. The CDR3 sequence: CSAGGLAGARGTDTQYF. CDR3 nucleotide sequence: TGCAGTGCTGGAGGACTAGCGGGGGCCCGAGGCACAGATACGCAGTATTTT.

Turning to this clonotype: An end of the junction does not agree with germline; a read error may underlie this. The gene calls are TRBV2 and TRBJ1-2, with 8 bases identical to TRBD1. The CDR3 totals 13 residues. Per germline, CDR1 SNHLY and CDR2 FYNNEI. The chain's CDR3 is CAGRQGKGYGYTF. The DNA for the CDR3 is TGTGCCGGCAGACAGGGGAAAGGCTATGGCTACACCTTC.

This clonotype was seen a handful of times. V usage is TRBV9 and J usage is TRBJ2-1; 11 bases line up with TRBD2. V was pared by 6 bases and J by 4 bases, with 9 bases of the junction left unmatched. CDR3 size: 16 residues. Germline V lookup: CDR1 SGDLS, CDR2 YYNGEE. The DNA of the CDR3 is TGTGCCAGCACCCTAGGGGGGACTAGCGGATACAATGAGCAGTTCTTC. This encodes CASTLGGTSGYNEQFF.

The J gene is TRBJ1-2, the V gene TRBV20-1, with 10 bases that match TRBD1. Germline CDR1 reads DFQATT; CDR2 reads SNEGSKA (reference sequence). CDR3 length: 15 amino acids. V lost 1 base, J lost 8 bases, and 10 bases stayed unmatched. CDR3 in DNA: TGCAGTGCTAGAGCCCTAGACAGGGGGCGCGGGGGCTACACCTTC. This codes for CSARALDRGRGGYTF.

This clonotype was detected a few times. The chain uses TRBV6-5 and TRBJ1-5; unclear D gene. V lost 5 bases and J 3 bases, leaving 11 bases between the germline ends. The CDR3 has 14 amino acids. CDR1 is MNHEY and CDR2 is SVGAGI in the germline V gene. The CDR3 DNA reads as TGTGCCAGCAGTCGCCGGTTATCCAATCAGCCCCAGCATTTT. Translation: CASSRRLSNQPQHF.

This clonotype was counted between two and nine times. This sequence joins TRBV7-9 and TRBJ2-5; D is unresolved. V lost 2 bases to trimming and J lost 4 bases, with 14 bases between them. The CDR3 is made up of 15 amino acids. Germline V CDR1 and CDR2: SEHNR, FQNEAQ (reference sequence). The CDR3 DNA sequence: TGTGCCAGCAGCTTACGCCAACCGTGGGCAGAGACCCAGTACTTC. Encoded protein: CASSLRQPWAETQYF.

This chain connects TRBV7-3 to TRBJ2-1; D possibly uses TRBD1 or TRBD2 (6 bases each). Germline V gene data show CDR1 as SGHTA and CDR2 as FQGTGA. Trimming shortened V by 6 bases and J by 4 bases, and 16 bases separated the two germline ends. The CDR3 totals 15 residues. The CDR3 nucleotides are TGTGCCAGCAGTCCCCGGGGGCCACTATACAATGAGCAGTTCTTC. Its translation: CASSPRGPLYNEQFF.

This clonotype was detected ten times or more. The chain joins TRBV5-6 to TRBJ1-2; D is uncertain. The CDR3 runs 17 residues. Per germline, CDR1 SGHDT and CDR2 YYEEEE. V lost 1 base and J lost 5, with 21 bases in between. DNA of the CDR3: TGTGCCAGCAGCTTGTTTTTGGTGCACCCTCTGACGTATGGCTACACCTTC. Its translation is CASSLFLVHPLTYGYTF.

This CDR3 is CASSTRRQGNEKLFF. DNA of the CDR3: TGTGCCAGCAGTACGAGACGACAGGGTAATGAAAAACTGTTTTTT. The J gene is TRBJ1-4, the V gene TRBV27, with TRBD1 matching over 7 bases. V gave up 5 bases and J gave up 4 bases; unmatched junction bases: 7. The length of the CDR3 is 15 residues. Germline values: CDR1 MNHEY, CDR2 SMNVEV (reference sequence).

This clonotype was seen many times. V and J are TRBV7-2 and TRBJ2-5; D assignment may be TRBD1 or TRBD2 (6 bases each). The CDR3 spans 14 residues. V lost 6 bases, J lost 0 bases, and 11 bases lay in between. Germline V lookup: CDR1 SGHTA, CDR2 FQGNSA. The CDR3 loop reads CASRLGGYQETQYF. In nucleotides, the CDR3 is TGTGCCAGCAGACTAGGGGGGTACCAAGAGACCCAGTACTTC.

This sequence joins TRBV5-1 and TRBJ2-7; D tentatively reads TRBD1 or TRBD2 (5 bases each). Germline V gene data show CDR1 as SGHRS and CDR2 as YFSETQ. The V end lost 0 bases, the J end lost 5 bases, and 15 bases lay between the germline ends. The CDR3 loop spans 15 amino acids. The CDR3 bases are TGCGCCAGCAGCTTGGCCGGTGGGGGTCTCAACGAGCAGTACGTC. Translated, it gives CASSLAGGGLNEQYV.

This clonotype has a handful of counts. This sequence joins TRBV5-1 and TRBJ2-2; the match to TRBD1 covers 8 bases. Germline CDR1 is SGHRS and CDR2 is YFSETQ. With 4 bases clipped from V and 0 bases from J, the junction kept 5 bases outside the gene matches. This CDR3 spans 16 amino acids. This CDR3 reads CASSDPTGANTGELFF. The CDR3 region has the DNA TGCGCCAGCAGCGACCCGACAGGGGCGAACACCGGGGAGCTGTTTTTT.

This clonotype was counted many times. This chain links TRBV7-2 with TRBJ2-2; D possibly uses TRBD1 or TRBD2 (5 bases each). Germline values: CDR1 SGHTA, CDR2 FQGNSA. V was shortened by 4 bases and J by 1 base, with 7 bases between the two germline ends. The CDR3 has 14 residues. The CDR3 DNA reads TGTGCCAGCAGCTGGGACGGGAACACCGGGGAGCTGTTTTTT. It encodes CASSWDGNTGELFF.

This clonotype was counted a few times. The J gene is TRBJ2-2, the V gene TRBV5-1; D may be TRBD1 (5 bases). The CDR3 sequence is 14 residues long. Germline lookup yields CDR1 SGHRS and CDR2 YFSETQ. V lost 5 bases, J lost 3 bases, and 11 bases lay in between. CDR3 nucleotides: TGCGCCAGCAGATCAGGGCCTGACACCGGGGAGCTGTTTTTT. This gives the protein CASRSGPDTGELFF.